Below, 26 T cell receptor beta chains from the same sample are listed, as sequenced in a study of blood T cells in healthy people across ages. With a J-beta primer mix and a sample-barcoded 5' primer, a second PCR ran about 7 to 12 cycles. TCRdb redid the calling of the 5' RACE reads with MiXCR, one entry per CDR3 protein. Here the sample spans around 800,000 distinct CDR3 sequences, around 62% being singletons. Material for sequencing was blood. The receptors were gathered from a man aged 25-45 years in good health.

The rearrangement uses TRBV20-1 and TRBJ2-1, with a weak D call TRBD1 (6 bases). The germline CDR1 and CDR2 sequences are DFQATT and SNEGSKA (reference sequence). The CDR3 loop spans 15 amino acids. Trimming left V 5 bases short and J 5 bases short, with 19 bases between. CDR3 in amino acids: CSAQRRGTGHNEQFF. CDR3 sequence (DNA): TGCAGTGCTCAAAGAAGGGGAACAGGGCACAATGAGCAGTTCTTC.

The genes are TRBV7-9 and TRBJ2-1; 11 bases are shared with TRBD2. Germline V gene sequence: CDR1 SEHNR, CDR2 FQNEAQ (reference sequence). This CDR3 is 15 amino acids long. V lost 5 bases and J lost 9; bases outside the gene matches: 9. DNA for the CDR3: TGTGCCAGCAGCCCCCTACTAGCGGGGGTGGTTGAGCAGTTCTTC. It is translated as CASSPLLAGVVEQFF. Combining the CDR3 with reference TRBV7-9 and TRBJ2-1 gives the whole variable domain DTGVSQNPRHKITKRGQNVTFRCDPISEHNRLYWYRQTLGQGPEFLTYFQNEAQLEKSRLLSDRFSAERPKGSFSTLEIQRTEQGDSAMYLCASSPLLAGVVEQFFGPGTRLTVL.

This clonotype turned up a few times. The rearrangement links TRBV6-6 to TRBJ2-3, with TRBD2 matching over 10 bases. Looked up from germline, CDR1 is MNHNY and CDR2 is SVGAGI (reference sequence). The CDR3 length is 17 residues. V gave up 8 bases and J gave up 5 bases; unmatched junction bases: 16. The CDR3 nucleotides read TGTGCCAGCTGGGGACTAGCGATGCATCTCGGAGGAGATACGCAGTATTTT. Its protein is CASWGLAMHLGGDTQYF.

The rearrangement links TRBV10-3 to TRBJ2-5, with D possibly matching TRBD2 (7 bases). The J call is uncertain, as TRBJ2-7 better fits the DNA end. Germline CDR1 and CDR2: ENHRY and SYGVKD. The CDR3 runs to 16 residues. CDR3 DNA: TGTGCCATCCCAACCTTAAACGGGGGGCGCGTAAACGAGCAGTACTTC. Residues: CAIPTLNGGRVNEQYF.

The chain joins TRBV6-1 to TRBJ2-6; D not certain. Germline V gene lookup returns CDR1 MNHNS and CDR2 SASEGT. The CDR3 runs 17 residues. Between the trimmed V and J ends, which lost 5 bases and 0 bases, there was a span of 14 bases. CDR3 sequence: CASSQGWPNSGANVLTF. DNA for the CDR3: TGTGCCAGCAGTCAAGGGTGGCCCAACTCTGGGGCCAACGTCCTGACTTTC.

The chain joins TRBV7-7 to TRBJ2-5; D possibly corresponds to TRBD2 (6 bases). The V and J ends lost 1 base and 2 bases respectively, with 11 bases between them. Germline V gene sequence: CDR1 SSHAT, CDR2 FNYEAQ (reference sequence). The CDR3 is 15 residues long. CDR3 sequence reads: CASSLVGGLQETQYF. CDR3 sequence (DNA): TGTGCCAGCAGCTTAGTTGGGGGGTTGCAAGAGACCCAGTACTTC.

The chain employs TRBV3-1 and TRBJ2-5; D is undetermined. There are 14 residues in the CDR3. The V end was cut by 0 bases, the J end by 2 bases, with 7 bases between. Per germline, CDR1 LGHDT and CDR2 YNNKEL (reference sequence). The CDR3 here is CASSQEPEQETQYF. In nucleotides, the CDR3 is TGTGCCAGCAGCCAAGAACCGGAACAAGAGACCCAGTACTTC.

This chain joins TRBV9 and TRBJ2-4; D is perhaps TRBD1 or TRBD2 (7 bases each). Germline CDR1 is SGDLS and CDR2 is YYNGEE. The CDR3 loop spans 17 amino acids. Trimming took off 0 bases at V and 3 bases at J, with 16 bases between the two ends. The chain's CDR3 is CASSVAGGGLGKNIQYF. The CDR3 DNA reads TGTGCCAGCAGCGTAGCAGGGGGGGGGCTGGGCAAAAACATTCAGTACTTC.

This rearrangement joins TRBV7-2 to TRBJ2-1; 8 bases line up with TRBD2. V lost 7 bases to trimming and J lost 6 bases; unmatched junction nucleotides: 8. CDR1 and CDR2 from the germline V gene are SGHTA and FQGNSA. The CDR3 has 14 amino acids. CDR3 coding DNA: TGTGCCAGCATGCCGGGACTAGAGTCCAATGAGCAGTTCTTC. Residues: CASMPGLESNEQFF. Full variable domain (missing parts from reference TRBV7-2 and TRBJ2-1): GAGVSQSPSNKVTEKGKDVELRCDPISGHTALYWYRQSLGQGLEFLIYFQGNSAPDKSGLPSDRFSAERTGGSVSTLTIQRTQQEDSAVYLCASMPGLESNEQFFGPGTRLTVL.

J is TRBJ2-7 and V is TRBV2; 7 bases align to TRBD2. CDR3 size: 13 residues. The J segment lost 2 bases and the V segment lost 6 bases, leaving 4 bases of the junction unmatched. In germline, CDR1 is SNHLY, CDR2 FYNNEI. This chain's CDR3 is CASRGGGTYEQYF. The CDR3 DNA sequence: TGTGCCAGCAGGGGCGGGGGAACCTACGAGCAGTACTTC.

This clonotype came up a few times. The chain couples TRBV13 to TRBJ2-4, with 7 positions matching TRBD1. This CDR3 has 15 amino acids. J lost 1 base, V lost 8 bases, and 8 bases had no gene match. Per germline, CDR1 PRHDT and CDR2 FYEKMQ (reference sequence). In DNA, the CDR3 is TGTGCCAGCTCCAGACAGGGTCGGGCCAAAAACATTCAGTACTTC. Protein sequence: CASSRQGRAKNIQYF.

The rearrangement joins TRBV6-2 or TRBV6-3 to TRBJ2-7, with 8 nucleotides matching TRBD1. In germline, CDR1 is MNHEY, CDR2 SVGEGT. Trimming removed 2 bases from V and 4 bases from J; junction bases left unmatched: 1. The CDR3 spans 13 residues. The CDR3 bases are TGTGCCAGCAGTTACCGGACAGGGTACGAGCAGTACTTC. It translates to CASSYRTGYEQYF.

The chain carries TRBV13 and TRBJ2-1; 8 bases are a match to TRBD2. CDR3 length: 14 residues. Germline lookup yields CDR1 PRHDT and CDR2 FYEKMQ (reference sequence). J was trimmed by 8 bases and V by 4 bases; bases with no gene match: 7. CDR3 DNA: TGTGCCAGCAGCTCCGGGACTAGTAACCATGAGCAGTTCTTC. Its translation is CASSSGTSNHEQFF.

This clonotype was detected a few times. The V call is TRBV4-2, the J call TRBJ2-6; D gene unclear. V lost 3 bases and J lost 0, with 12 bases in between. CDR3 length: 17 amino acids. CDR1 LGHNA and CDR2 YNFKEQ come from the germline V gene. CDR3 DNA: TGTGCCAGCAGCCATGGCCTAAGGGACTCTGGGGCCAACGTCCTGACTTTC. Encoded protein: CASSHGLRDSGANVLTF.

This clonotype was found a few times. The chain recombines TRBV18 with TRBJ1-1; D remains ambiguous. The length of the CDR3 is 12 residues. V was pared by 6 bases and J by 4 bases, with 9 bases between. Germline V CDR1 and CDR2: KGHSH, LQKENI. As DNA, the CDR3 is TGTGCCAGCTCCCCCGCAGGCACTGAAGCTTTCTTT. Encoded protein: CASSPAGTEAFF.

This clonotype was observed a single time. The chain is built from TRBV20-1 and TRBJ1-2, with 7 bases fitting TRBD1. The germline V gene has CDR1 DFQATT and CDR2 SNEGSKA (reference sequence). Trimming cost V 4 bases and J 4 bases; bases outside gene matches: 9. This CDR3 region has 14 residues. The chain's CDR3 is CSATQRQGSYGYTF. The DNA for the CDR3 is TGCAGTGCTACCCAGAGACAGGGCTCCTATGGCTACACCTTC.

The chain links TRBV29-1 to TRBJ2-1; D unclear. This CDR3 spans 10 amino acids. Looked up from germline, CDR1 is SQVTM and CDR2 is ANQGSEA. The ends were cut back, 4 bases at V and 7 bases at J, with 5 bases in the middle. The DNA for the CDR3 is TGCAGCGTTGTGGAGAATGAGCAGTTCTTC. As protein: CSVVENEQFF.

The chain links TRBV7-9 to TRBJ1-2; TRBD1 aligns across 7 bases. V dropped 1 base and J dropped 7; count of bases not matched to a gene: 9. Germline-derived CDR1 and CDR2 are SEHNR and FQNEAQ (reference sequence). This CDR3 spans 15 amino acids. CDR3 residues: CASSLVFDREAGYTF. CDR3 coding DNA: TGTGCCAGCAGCTTAGTTTTTGACAGGGAGGCTGGCTACACCTTC.

The chain carries TRBV11-3 and TRBJ2-5; the D call may be TRBD1 or TRBD2 (5 bases each). V was pared by 5 bases and J by 4 bases, with 11 bases between. The CDR3 contains 13 residues. Germline V gene sequence: CDR1 SGHNT, CDR2 YENEEA. CDR3 DNA: TGTGCCAGCAGCCACGCCGGGACAGAGACCCAGTACTTC. This encodes CASSHAGTETQYF.

V is TRBV7-8 and J is TRBJ2-1, with 7 bases matching TRBD1. This CDR3 has 14 amino acids. V lost 6 bases to trimming and J lost 1 base; unmatched junction nucleotides: 3. Per the germline V gene, CDR1 is SGHVS and CDR2 is FQNEAQ. CDR3: CASRGQPSYNEQFF. As DNA, the CDR3 is TGTGCCAGCAGGGGACAGCCTTCCTACAATGAGCAGTTCTTC.

This chain links TRBV20-1 with TRBJ2-1, with 9 bases matching TRBD1. This CDR3 region has 14 residues. Germline assignment: CDR1 DFQATT and CDR2 SNEGSKA (reference sequence). The trim removed 6 bases at V and 4 bases at J, leaving 7 bases unmatched. The CDR3 protein is CSAQPGQGYNEQFF. CDR3 in DNA: TGCAGTGCCCAACCGGGACAGGGTTACAATGAGCAGTTCTTC.

J is TRBJ2-1 and V is TRBV4-3, with D perhaps matching TRBD1 (5 bases). This CDR3 contains 18 residues. The V and J ends lost 4 bases and 8 bases respectively, with 27 bases between them. CDR1 and CDR2 (germline): LGHNA, YSLEER. The CDR3: CASSLTTPTVPFRDEQFF. The CDR3 DNA reads as TGCGCCAGCAGCCTTACCACCCCGACAGTCCCGTTTCGTGATGAGCAGTTCTTC.

V usage is TRBV11-2 and J usage is TRBJ2-5; TRBD2 is a possible D gene (6 bases). V dropped 4 bases and J dropped 5 bases, with 20 bases sitting between them. Germline V gene data show CDR1 as SGHAT and CDR2 as FQNNGV. This CDR3 has 16 residues. The CDR3 DNA reads TGTGCCAGCAGCTCGCTGATGGGAGGAACTCGGGAGACCCAGTACTTC. It encodes CASSSLMGGTRETQYF.

The chain recombines TRBV5-6 with TRBJ2-5; 13 bases are shared with TRBD2. The CDR3 consists of 17 residues. Germline V gene sequence: CDR1 SGHDT, CDR2 YYEEEE. V was clipped by 4 bases and J by 7 bases; unmatched bases: 13. The CDR3 loop reads CASSDDKTSGGIRTQYF. The CDR3 DNA reads TGTGCCAGCAGCGACGACAAGACTAGCGGGGGGATCCGGACCCAGTACTTC. Full variable domain (remainder filled in from reference TRBV5-6 and TRBJ2-5): DAGVTQSPTHLIKTRGQQVTLRCSPKSGHDTVSWYQQALGQGPQFIFQYYEEEERQRGNFPDRFSGHQFPNYSSELNVNALLLGDSALYLCASSDDKTSGGIRTQYFGPGTRLLVL.

This chain connects TRBV20-1 to TRBJ1-5; TRBD1 matches at 10 bases. The trim removed 7 bases at V and 2 bases at J, leaving 8 bases unmatched. The germline V gene encodes CDR1 DFQATT and CDR2 SNEGSKA (reference sequence). The CDR3 extends over 15 amino acids. CDR3 loop: CSGMTGGGGNQPQHF. For the CDR3, the DNA is TGCAGTGGGATGACAGGGGGCGGAGGCAATCAGCCCCAGCATTTT.

CDR3 in amino acids: CASSQVRNRGYGYTF. CDR3 nucleotides: TGCGCCAGCAGCCAAGTTAGGAATCGAGGCTATGGCTACACCTTC. The V and J genes are TRBV4-3 and TRBJ1-2; no clear D. The CDR3 sequence is 15 residues long. Germline lookup yields CDR1 LGHNA and CDR2 YSLEER. V was cut by 1 base and J by 4 bases, with 13 bases left in between.